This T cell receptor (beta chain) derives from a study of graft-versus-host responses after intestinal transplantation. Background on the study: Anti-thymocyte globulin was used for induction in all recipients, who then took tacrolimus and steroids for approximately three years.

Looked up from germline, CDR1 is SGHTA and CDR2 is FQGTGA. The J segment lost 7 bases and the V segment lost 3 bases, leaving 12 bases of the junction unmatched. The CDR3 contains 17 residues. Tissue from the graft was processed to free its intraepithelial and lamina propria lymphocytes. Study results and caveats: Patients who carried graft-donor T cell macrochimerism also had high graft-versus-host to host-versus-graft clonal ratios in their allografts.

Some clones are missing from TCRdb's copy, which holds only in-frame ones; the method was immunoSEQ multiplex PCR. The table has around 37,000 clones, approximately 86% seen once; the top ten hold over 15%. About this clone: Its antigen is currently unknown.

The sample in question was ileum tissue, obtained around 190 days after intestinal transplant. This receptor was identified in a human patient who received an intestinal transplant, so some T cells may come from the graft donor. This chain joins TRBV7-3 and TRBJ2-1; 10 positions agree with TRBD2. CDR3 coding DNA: TGTGCCAGCAGCTTCGCTCCTAGACTAGCGGGTCAGAATGAGCAGTTCTTC. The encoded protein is CASSFAPRLAGQNEQFF.